Included here is one T cell receptor beta chain sequence, with context. Its antigen remains undetermined. Nothing much larger sits one base from this clone, and base qualities are not available. The Qiagen DNeasy kit was used to extract genomic DNA both from unsorted PBMCs and from the negatively selected CD4+ and CD8+ fractions. TCR beta CDR3 regions were amplified by immunoSEQ multiplex PCR using primers annealing to V and J segments. A synthetic immune receptor repertoire was used to minimize amplification bias, and any residual bias was removed computationally once sequencing was done. Regarding the original processing steps: Custom Python scripts were used to quantify repertoire diversity as the Shannon entropy index. Unsorted, CD4+ and CD8+ repertoires were analyzed separately, except for combined analyses in which CD4+ and CD8+ sequences were merged in silico. Clonal expansion was defined as a frequency increase of at least 2-fold after treatment compared with C1D1, and clones undetected at baseline were assigned a pseudocount of 0.5. Clones with 0 or 1 copy at C1D1 were classified as singleton clones, and clones with 2 or more copies were classified as non-singleton clones. Clones expanded in unsorted samples were assigned a CD4+, CD8+ or unknown annotation through matching of protein sequences in sorted samples from the same patient. Wilcoxon tests on paired samples were used to test diversity changes from C1D1 to C4D1. TCRdb took this table from immuneACCESS and kept in-frame rearrangements with V and J called. Such tables lack part of the clones; where checked against another copy, unresolved V genes explain under half of the gap, and the rest is unexplained. The V and J calls and clone size were taken over from that table, and D and trimming were inferred from the DNA. Across this sample there are approximately 80,000 clones, with around 90% seen only once. Approximately 22% of the sample lies in the top ten.

Reading the label with the study, this specimen's time point is: cycle 1 day 1 (C1D1), immediately before nivolumab initiation. Every trial patient had relapsed after autologous stem cell transplantation, and cohorts A, B and C differed in prior brentuximab vedotin exposure. The trial cohort comprised more than 55 patients with relapsed/refractory classical Hodgkin lymphoma whose best overall responses were complete response, partial response or progressive disease. Trial patients were treated with single-agent nivolumab in the multi-cohort phase II CheckMate 205 trial. An independent review committee assessed best overall response by applying the 2007 International Working Group response criteria. Trial PBMCs were collected immediately before nivolumab initiation (C1D1) and during therapy at cycle 2 day 1 and cycle 4 day 1. After peripheral blood was drawn into 8 mL Vacutainer Cell Preparation Tubes, PBMCs were isolated by centrifugation and then cryopreserved.

This specimen belongs to a study of PD-1 blockade in classical Hodgkin lymphoma (dated by TCRdb to the early 2020s). Context from the whole study: Nivolumab dosing was 3 mg/kg intravenously every 2 weeks, continuing until either disease progression or unacceptable toxicity. The study used TCR beta sequencing and CyTOF to define a peripheral blood immune signature of response to PD-1 blockade in classical Hodgkin lymphoma. The paper as a whole reports these results and caveats: By C4D1, a significant rise was seen in CD4+ TCR diversity but not in CD8+ TCR diversity (p=0.0027 vs p=0.16), and the rise was most apparent among complete responders (p=0.02). Baseline diversity similar to that of newly diagnosed patients was observed in trial patients achieving complete response, whereas significantly lower diversity was observed in partial responders and progressors. Newly diagnosed patients were reported to have lower baseline TCR diversity than healthy donors, and relapsed/refractory patients were reported to have lower baseline TCR diversity still. Diversity was lower in patients who began nivolumab less than 1 year after ASCT, so these patients were left out of later analyses to avoid confounding by immune reconstitution. The study was limited to a single clinical trial cohort, and causes of repertoire differences, possibly disease activity or prior therapy, remained undefined.

Germline trimming: 4 bases from V, 7 bases from J; junction bases outside gene matches: 8. From the cysteine up to the phenylalanine, the CDR3 has a length of 14 residues. The only DNA kept is the CDR3, 42 bases in frame from the first base. CDR1 and CDR2 were assigned from the germline V gene as SGHRS and YFSETQ. This chain joins TRBV5-1 to TRBJ2-1; 7 junctional bases match TRBD2. This clonotype originated in a human donor with classical Hodgkin lymphoma. Sequencing used peripheral blood mononuclear cells (PBMCs), obtained at baseline. The DNA is TGCGCCAGCAGCGGGGCGGGAGAATGGAATGAGCAGTTCTTC. The resulting protein is CASSGAGEWNEQFF.